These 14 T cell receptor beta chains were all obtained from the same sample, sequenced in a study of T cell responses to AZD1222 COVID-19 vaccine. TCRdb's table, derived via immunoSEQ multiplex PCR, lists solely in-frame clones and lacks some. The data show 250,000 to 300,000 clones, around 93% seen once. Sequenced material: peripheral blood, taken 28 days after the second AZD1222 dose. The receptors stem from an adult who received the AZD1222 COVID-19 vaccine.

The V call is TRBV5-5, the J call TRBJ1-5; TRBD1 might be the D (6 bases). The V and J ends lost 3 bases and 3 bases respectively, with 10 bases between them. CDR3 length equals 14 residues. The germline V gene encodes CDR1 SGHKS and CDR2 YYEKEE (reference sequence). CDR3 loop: CASSSGTPNQPQHF. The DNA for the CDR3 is TGTGCCAGCAGCTCCGGGACACCCAATCAGCCCCAGCATTTT.

As DNA, the CDR3 is TGTGCCAGCAGCGTACGGACGGGGAACACTGAAGCTTTCTTT. Protein sequence: CASSVRTGNTEAFF. V gene TRBV7-9 combines with J gene TRBJ1-1; D is unclear. CDR1 is SEHNR and CDR2 is FQNEAQ in the germline V gene (reference sequence). The CDR3 consists of 14 residues. Trimming cost V 5 bases and J 1 base, with 11 bases left between them.

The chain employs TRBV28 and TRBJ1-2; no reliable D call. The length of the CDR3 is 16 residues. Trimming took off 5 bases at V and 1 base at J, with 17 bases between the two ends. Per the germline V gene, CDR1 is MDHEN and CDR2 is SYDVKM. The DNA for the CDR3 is TGTGCCAGCAGTCCCTCCGGTCTCTCGCGTAACTATGGCTACACCTTC. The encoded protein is CASSPSGLSRNYGYTF.

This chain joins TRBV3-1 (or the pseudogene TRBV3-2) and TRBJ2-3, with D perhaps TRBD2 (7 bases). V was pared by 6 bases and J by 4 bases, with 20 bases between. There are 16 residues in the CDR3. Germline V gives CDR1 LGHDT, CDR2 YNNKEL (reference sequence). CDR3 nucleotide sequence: TGTGCCAGCAGTCCCTGGGAGGGGGGTAGCGCAGATACGCAGTATTTT. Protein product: CASSPWEGGSADTQYF.

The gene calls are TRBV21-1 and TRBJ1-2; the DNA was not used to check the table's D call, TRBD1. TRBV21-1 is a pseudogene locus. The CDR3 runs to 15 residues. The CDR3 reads CASSKDVRVHYGYTF. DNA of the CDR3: TGTGCCAGCAGCAAAGATGTCAGGGTTCACTATGGCTACACCTTC.

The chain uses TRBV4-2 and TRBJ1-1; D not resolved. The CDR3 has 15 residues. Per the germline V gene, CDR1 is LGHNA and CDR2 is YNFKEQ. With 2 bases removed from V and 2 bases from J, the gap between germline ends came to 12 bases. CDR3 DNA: TGTGCCAGCAGCCAACCGGGTCAGGCAAACACTGAAGCTTTCTTT. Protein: CASSQPGQANTEAFF.

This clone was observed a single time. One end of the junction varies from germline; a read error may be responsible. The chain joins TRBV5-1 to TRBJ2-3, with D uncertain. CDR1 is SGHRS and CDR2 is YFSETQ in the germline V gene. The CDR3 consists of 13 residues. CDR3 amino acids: CASSLLSTDTQYF. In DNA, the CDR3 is TGCGCCAGCAGCTTGTTAAGCACAGATACGCAATATTTT.

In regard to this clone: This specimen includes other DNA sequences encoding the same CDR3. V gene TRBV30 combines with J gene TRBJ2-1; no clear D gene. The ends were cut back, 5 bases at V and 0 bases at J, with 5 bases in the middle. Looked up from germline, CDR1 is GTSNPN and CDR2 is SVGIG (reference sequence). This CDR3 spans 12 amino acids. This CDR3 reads CAWGSSYNEQFF. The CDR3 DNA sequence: TGTGCCTGGGGCAGCTCCTACAATGAGCAGTTCTTC.

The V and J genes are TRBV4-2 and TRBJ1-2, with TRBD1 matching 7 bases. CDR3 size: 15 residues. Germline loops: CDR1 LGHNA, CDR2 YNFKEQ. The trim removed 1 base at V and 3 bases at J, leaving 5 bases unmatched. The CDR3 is CASSQVNQGDYGYTF. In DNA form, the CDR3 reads TGTGCCAGCAGCCAAGTTAATCAGGGGGACTATGGCTACACCTTC.

The CDR3 DNA is TGTGCCAGCAGCGTAAGTAGGGAATCACCCCTCCACTTT. This codes for CASSVSRESPLHF. The chain has TRBV9 and TRBJ1-6; D is unresolved. V was trimmed by 1 base and J by 10 bases, leaving 9 bases between them. The CDR3 covers 13 residues. Germline CDR1 and CDR2: SGDLS and YYNGEE.

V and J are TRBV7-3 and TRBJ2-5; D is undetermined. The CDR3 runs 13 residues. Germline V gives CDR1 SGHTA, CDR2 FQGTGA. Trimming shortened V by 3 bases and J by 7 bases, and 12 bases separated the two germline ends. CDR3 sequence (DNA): TGTGCCAGCAGCTTGGACCCAACGGGGACCCAGTACTTC. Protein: CASSLDPTGTQYF.

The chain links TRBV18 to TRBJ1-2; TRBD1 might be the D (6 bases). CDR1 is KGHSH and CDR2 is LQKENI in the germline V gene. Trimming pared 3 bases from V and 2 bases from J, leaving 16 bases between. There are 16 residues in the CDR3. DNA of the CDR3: TGTGCCAGCTCACCGGGGGCAGGGGCGCCGAACTATGGCTACACCTTC. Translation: CASSPGAGAPNYGYTF.

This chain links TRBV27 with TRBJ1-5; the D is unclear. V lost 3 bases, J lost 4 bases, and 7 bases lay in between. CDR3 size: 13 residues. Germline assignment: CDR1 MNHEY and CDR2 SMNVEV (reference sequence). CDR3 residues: CASSFSGNQPQHF. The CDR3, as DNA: TGTGCCAGCAGTTTCAGCGGAAATCAGCCCCAGCATTTT.

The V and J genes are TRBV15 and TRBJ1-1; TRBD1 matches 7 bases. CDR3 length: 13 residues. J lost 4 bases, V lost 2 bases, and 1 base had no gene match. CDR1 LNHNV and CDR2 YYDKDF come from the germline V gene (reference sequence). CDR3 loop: CATSRQGGTEAFF. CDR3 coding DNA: TGTGCCACCAGCAGACAGGGGGGCACTGAAGCTTTCTTT. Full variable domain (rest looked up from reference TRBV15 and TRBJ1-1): DAMVIQNPRYQVTQFGKPVTLSCSQTLNHNVMYWYQQKSSQAPKLLFHYYDKDFNNEADTPDNFQSRRPNTSFCFLDIRSPGLGDTAMYLCATSRQGGTEAFFGQGTRLTVV.